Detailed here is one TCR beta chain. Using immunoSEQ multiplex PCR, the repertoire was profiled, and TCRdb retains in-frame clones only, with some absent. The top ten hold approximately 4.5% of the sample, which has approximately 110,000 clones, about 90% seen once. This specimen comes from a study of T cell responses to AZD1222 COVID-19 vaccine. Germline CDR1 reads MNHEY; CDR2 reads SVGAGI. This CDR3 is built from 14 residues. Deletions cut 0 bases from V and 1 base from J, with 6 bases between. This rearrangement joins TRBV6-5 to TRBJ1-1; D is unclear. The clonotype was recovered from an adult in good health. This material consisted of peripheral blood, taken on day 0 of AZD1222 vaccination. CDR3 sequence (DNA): TGTGCCAGCAGTTACTCGAATTCGAACACTGAAGCTTTCTTT. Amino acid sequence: CASSYSNSNTEAFF.